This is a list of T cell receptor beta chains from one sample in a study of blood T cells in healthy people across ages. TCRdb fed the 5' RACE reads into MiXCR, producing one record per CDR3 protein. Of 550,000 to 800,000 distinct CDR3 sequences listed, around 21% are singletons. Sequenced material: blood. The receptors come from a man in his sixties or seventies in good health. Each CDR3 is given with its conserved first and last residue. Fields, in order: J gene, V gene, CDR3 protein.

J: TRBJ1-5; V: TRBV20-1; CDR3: CSASEQGNQPQHF
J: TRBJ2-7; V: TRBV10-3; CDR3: CAISESGARGLEQYF
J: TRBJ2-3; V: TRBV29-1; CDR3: CSVDGQGANTQYF
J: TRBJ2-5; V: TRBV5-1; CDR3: CASSFKEPGVQYF
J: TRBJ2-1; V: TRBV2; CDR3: CASRPDLNEQFF
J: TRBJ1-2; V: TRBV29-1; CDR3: CSVEGARAEGYGYTF
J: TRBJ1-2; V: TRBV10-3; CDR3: CATFLSPGQGVGYTF
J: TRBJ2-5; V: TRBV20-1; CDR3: CSARRLAEETQYF
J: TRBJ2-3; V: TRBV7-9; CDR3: CASSATGPLFTDTQYF
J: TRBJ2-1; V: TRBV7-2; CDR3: CASSTRDQGYNEQFF
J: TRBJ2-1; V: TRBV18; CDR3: CASSPSGNSYNEQFF
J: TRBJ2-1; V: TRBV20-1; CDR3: CSASDPKTYNEQFF
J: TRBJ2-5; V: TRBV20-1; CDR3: CSVPRGSQETQYF
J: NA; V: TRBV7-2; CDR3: CASSPGTASSGEQYF
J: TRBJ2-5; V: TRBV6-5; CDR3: CAGSRLAPHQETQYF
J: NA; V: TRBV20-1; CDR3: CSARDIQEEPLDEQYF
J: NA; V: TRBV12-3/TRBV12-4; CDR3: CASSLGIGTNSYEQYF
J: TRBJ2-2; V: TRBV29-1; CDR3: CSAEVAGGRLNTGELFF
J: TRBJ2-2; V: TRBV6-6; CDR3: CASSYSQNTGELFF
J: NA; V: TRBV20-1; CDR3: CSATNPLAGNEETQYF
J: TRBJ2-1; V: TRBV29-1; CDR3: CSVFSVPSHNEQFF
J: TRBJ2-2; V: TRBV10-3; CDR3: CASGGSPNTGELFF
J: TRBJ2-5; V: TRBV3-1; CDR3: CASSRAGTSPLETQYF
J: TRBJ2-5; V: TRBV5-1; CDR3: CASSLDSRGETQYF
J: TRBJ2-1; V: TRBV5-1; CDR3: CASSLGTSRNEQFF
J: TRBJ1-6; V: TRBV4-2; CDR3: CASSRTGAADYSYNSPLHF
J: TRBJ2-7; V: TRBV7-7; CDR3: CASSSGATYEQYF
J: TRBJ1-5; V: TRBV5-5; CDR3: CASSLSSNQPQHF
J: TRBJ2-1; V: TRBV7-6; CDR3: CASSPESRPNEQFF
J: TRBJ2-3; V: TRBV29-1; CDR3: CSVGLGDTQYF
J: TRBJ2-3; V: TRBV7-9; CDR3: CASSSGRQVSITDTQYF
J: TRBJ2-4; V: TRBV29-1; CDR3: CSVEVRGIQYF
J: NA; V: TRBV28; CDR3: CASSLAGGTGEQFF
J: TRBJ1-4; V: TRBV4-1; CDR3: CASSQGQVAEKLFF
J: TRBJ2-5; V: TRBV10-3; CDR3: CATASGGETQYF
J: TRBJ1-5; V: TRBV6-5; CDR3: CASSQGASNQPQHF
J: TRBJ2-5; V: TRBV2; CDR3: CASSEFVGGGNQETQYF
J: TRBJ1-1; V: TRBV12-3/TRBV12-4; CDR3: CASSLEGWATEAFF
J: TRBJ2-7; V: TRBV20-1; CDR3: CSARPWTMSSYEQYF
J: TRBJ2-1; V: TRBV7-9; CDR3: CASSSTKLAGTYNEQSF
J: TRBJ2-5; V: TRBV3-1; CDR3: CASSPTGRMETQYF
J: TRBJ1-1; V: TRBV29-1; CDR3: CSAYRQAEAFF
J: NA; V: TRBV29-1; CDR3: CSVEDGDSSYEQYF
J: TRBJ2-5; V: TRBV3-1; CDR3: CASSQEFRPYPFF
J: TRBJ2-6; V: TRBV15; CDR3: CATETGGVGANVLTF
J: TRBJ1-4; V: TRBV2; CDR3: CASSEASTSRDEKLFF
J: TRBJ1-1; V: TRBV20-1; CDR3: CGGESGNTEAFF